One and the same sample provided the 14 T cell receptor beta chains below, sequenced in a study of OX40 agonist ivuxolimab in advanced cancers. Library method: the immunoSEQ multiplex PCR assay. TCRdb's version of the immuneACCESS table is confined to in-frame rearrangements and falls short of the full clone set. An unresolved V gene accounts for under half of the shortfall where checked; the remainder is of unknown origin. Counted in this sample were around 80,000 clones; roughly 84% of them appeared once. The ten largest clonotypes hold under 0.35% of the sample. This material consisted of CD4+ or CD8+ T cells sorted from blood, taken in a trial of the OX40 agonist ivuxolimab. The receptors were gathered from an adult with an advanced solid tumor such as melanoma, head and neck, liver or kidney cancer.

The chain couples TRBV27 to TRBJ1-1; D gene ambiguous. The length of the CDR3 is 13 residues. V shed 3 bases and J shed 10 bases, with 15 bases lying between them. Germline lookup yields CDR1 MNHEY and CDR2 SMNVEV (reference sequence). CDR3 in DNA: TGTGCCAGCAGTTTCAATGGGGTTGGTGGAGCTTTCTTT. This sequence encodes CASSFNGVGGAFF.

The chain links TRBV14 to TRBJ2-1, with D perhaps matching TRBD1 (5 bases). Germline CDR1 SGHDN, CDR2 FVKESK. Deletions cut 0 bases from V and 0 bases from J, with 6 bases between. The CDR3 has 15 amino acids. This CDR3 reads CASSQDRGSYNEQFF. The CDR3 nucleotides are TGTGCCAGCAGCCAAGATAGGGGCTCCTACAATGAGCAGTTCTTC.

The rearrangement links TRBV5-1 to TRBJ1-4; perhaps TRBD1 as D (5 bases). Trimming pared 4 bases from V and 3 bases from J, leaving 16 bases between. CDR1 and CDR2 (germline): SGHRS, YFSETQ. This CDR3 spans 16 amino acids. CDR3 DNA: TGCGCCAGCAGCACAGGAGGTGTTGGGGCTAATGAAAAACTGTTTTTT. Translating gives CASSTGGVGANEKLFF.

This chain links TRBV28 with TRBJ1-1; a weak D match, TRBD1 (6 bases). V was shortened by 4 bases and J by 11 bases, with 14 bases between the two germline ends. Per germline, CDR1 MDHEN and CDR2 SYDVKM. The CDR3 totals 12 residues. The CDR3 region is CASSSRGYNAFF. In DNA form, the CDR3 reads TGTGCCAGCAGTTCGAGGGGGTATAACGCTTTCTTT.

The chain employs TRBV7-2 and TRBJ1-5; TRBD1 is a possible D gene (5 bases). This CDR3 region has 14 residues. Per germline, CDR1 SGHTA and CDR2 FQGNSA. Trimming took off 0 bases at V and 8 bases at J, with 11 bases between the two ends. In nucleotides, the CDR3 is TGTGCCAGCAGCTTAGCGCGGGGCCAGAAGCCCCAGCATTTT. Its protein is CASSLARGQKPQHF.

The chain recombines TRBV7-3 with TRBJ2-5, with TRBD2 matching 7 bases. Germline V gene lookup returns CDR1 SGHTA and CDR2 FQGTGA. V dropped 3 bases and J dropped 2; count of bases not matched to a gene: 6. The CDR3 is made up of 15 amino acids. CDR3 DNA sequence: TGTGCCAGCAGCTTCATACCGGGGGGACAAGAGACCCAGTACTTC. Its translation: CASSFIPGGQETQYF.

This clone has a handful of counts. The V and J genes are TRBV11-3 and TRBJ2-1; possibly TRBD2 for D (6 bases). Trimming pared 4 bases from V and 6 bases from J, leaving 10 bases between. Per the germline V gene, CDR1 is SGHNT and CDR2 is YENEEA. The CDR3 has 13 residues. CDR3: CASSYRGSNEQFF. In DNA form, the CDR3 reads TGTGCCAGCAGCTACCGGGGGAGCAATGAGCAGTTCTTC.

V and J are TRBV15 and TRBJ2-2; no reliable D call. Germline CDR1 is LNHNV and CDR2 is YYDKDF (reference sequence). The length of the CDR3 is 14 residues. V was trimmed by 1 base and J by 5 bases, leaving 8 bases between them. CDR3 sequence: CATSRADTTGELFF. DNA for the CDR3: TGTGCCACCAGCAGAGCCGATACAACCGGGGAGCTGTTTTTT.

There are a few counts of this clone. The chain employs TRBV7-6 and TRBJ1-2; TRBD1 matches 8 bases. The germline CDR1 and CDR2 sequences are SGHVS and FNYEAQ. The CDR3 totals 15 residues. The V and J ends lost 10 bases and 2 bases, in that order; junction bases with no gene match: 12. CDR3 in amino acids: CAIRRGPDGNYGYTF. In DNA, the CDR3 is TGTGCCATACGCAGGGGGCCGGATGGGAACTATGGCTACACCTTC.

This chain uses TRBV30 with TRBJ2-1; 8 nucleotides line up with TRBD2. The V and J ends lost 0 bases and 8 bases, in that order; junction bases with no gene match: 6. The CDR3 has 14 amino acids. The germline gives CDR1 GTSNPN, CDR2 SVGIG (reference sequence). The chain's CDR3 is CAWSVLAGRDEQFF. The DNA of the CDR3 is TGTGCCTGGAGTGTACTGGCCGGGAGGGATGAGCAGTTCTTC.

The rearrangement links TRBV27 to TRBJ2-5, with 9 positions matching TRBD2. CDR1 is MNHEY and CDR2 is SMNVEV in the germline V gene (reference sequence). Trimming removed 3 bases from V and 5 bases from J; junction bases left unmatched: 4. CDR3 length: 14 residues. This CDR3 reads CASSFSRGGETQYF. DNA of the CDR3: TGTGCCAGCAGTTTTTCGCGGGGGGGGGAGACCCAGTACTTC.

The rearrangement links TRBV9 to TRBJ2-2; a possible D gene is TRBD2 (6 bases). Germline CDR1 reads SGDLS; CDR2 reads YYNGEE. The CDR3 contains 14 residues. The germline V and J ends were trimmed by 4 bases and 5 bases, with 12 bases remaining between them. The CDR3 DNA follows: TGTGCCAGCAGCCCTAGGAGGGTAACCGGGGAGCTGTTTTTT. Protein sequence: CASSPRRVTGELFF.

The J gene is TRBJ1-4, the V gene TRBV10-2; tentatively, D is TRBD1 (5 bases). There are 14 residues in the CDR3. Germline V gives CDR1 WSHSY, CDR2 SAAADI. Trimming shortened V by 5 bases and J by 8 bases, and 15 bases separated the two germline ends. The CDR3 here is CASSWGQLEEKLFF. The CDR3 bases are TGCGCCAGCAGTTGGGGCCAATTAGAAGAAAAACTGTTTTTT.

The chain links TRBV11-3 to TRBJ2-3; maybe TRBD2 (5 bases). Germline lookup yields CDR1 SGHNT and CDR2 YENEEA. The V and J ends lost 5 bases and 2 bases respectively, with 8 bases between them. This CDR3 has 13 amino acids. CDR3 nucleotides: TGTGCCAGCAGCCCGGGGTTCACAGATACGCAGTATTTT. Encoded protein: CASSPGFTDTQYF.